One and the same sample provided the 16 T cell receptor beta chains below, sequenced in a study of cytomegalovirus exposure and HLA in healthy donors. Repertoires were generated with immunoSEQ multiplex PCR, while TCRdb's copy carries only in-frame clones and drops some. The sample lists over 150,000 clones; about 90% were seen once. Sequencing was carried out using PBMCs. The receptor source for this set is a woman aged 18-35 years in good health and CMV-seropositive.

The rearrangement links TRBV11-3 to TRBJ2-1, with 8 bases fitting TRBD2. Germline lookup yields CDR1 SGHNT and CDR2 YENEEA. The J segment lost 12 bases and the V segment lost 0 bases, leaving 4 bases of the junction unmatched. There are 13 residues in the CDR3. CDR3 DNA sequence: TGTGCCAGCAGCTTAGATTTCGCGGGGGGGCAGTTCTTC. Its protein product is CASSLDFAGGQFF.

This chain connects TRBV4-1 to TRBJ2-3, with 12 bases lining up with TRBD2. The CDR3 runs 19 residues. From germline, CDR1 is MGHRA and CDR2 YSYEKL. The ends lost 0 bases at V and 6 bases at J; junction bases unmatched: 13. CDR3 bases: TGCGCCAGCAGCCAAGATATGACTAGCGGGAGAAAGGGGAGCGATACGCAGTATTTT. This sequence encodes CASSQDMTSGRKGSDTQYF.

This clone is a singleton in its sample. The V gene is TRBV29-1, the J gene TRBJ1-1; 8 bases fit TRBD1. CDR3 length: 13 amino acids. Trimming cost V 6 bases and J 3 bases; bases outside gene matches: 6. Germline lookup yields CDR1 SQVTM and CDR2 ANQGSEA. CDR3: CSVRTGSDTEAFF. In DNA, the CDR3 is TGCAGCGTAAGGACAGGGTCTGACACTGAAGCTTTCTTT. Full variable domain (outside the CDR3, taken from reference TRBV29-1 and TRBJ1-1): SAVISQKPSRDICQRGTSLTIQCQVDSQVTMMFWYRQQPGQSLTLIATANQGSEATYESGFVIDKFPISRPNLTFSTLTVSNMSPEDSSIYLCSVRTGSDTEAFFGQGTRLTVV.

The V call is TRBV7-2, the J call TRBJ1-2; D is undetermined. V dropped 1 base and J dropped 5 bases, with 8 bases sitting between them. Germline CDR1 reads SGHTA; CDR2 reads FQGNSA. CDR3 size: 13 residues. CDR3 sequence: CASSLGRVYGYTF. In nucleotides, the CDR3 is TGTGCCAGCAGCTTAGGTCGAGTTTATGGCTACACCTTC.

The CDR3 here is CASSYSGPGTDTQYF. The DNA of the CDR3 is TGTGCCAGCAGTTACTCGGGGCCGGGCACAGATACGCAGTATTTT. The chain couples TRBV6-5 to TRBJ2-3, with D perhaps TRBD1 (5 bases). The germline V and J ends were trimmed by 0 bases and 1 base, with 8 bases remaining between them. The CDR3 spans 15 residues. Germline loops: CDR1 MNHEY, CDR2 SVGAGI.

The chain recombines TRBV18 with TRBJ2-1, with 8 bases aligning to TRBD2. Germline CDR1 is KGHSH and CDR2 is LQKENI. This CDR3 contains 13 residues. Unmatched junction bases numbered 2, after V lost 2 bases and J lost 8 bases. CDR3 in DNA: TGTGCCAGCTCACCAGCGGGGGGCTATGAGCAGTTCTTC. Protein: CASSPAGGYEQFF.

The genes are TRBV29-1 and TRBJ1-5; D is perhaps TRBD1 (5 bases). Between the trimmed V and J ends, which lost 5 bases and 4 bases, there was a span of 9 bases. Germline V lookup: CDR1 SQVTM, CDR2 ANQGSEA. CDR3 length equals 12 residues. The CDR3 sequence is CSVPRGNQPQHF. The CDR3 nucleotides are TGCAGCGTTCCCCGGGGGAATCAGCCCCAGCATTTT. Looking up the rest from reference TRBV29-1 and TRBJ1-5 gives the full variable domain: SAVISQKPSRDICQRGTSLTIQCQVDSQVTMMFWYRQQPGQSLTLIATANQGSEATYESGFVIDKFPISRPNLTFSTLTVSNMSPEDSSIYLCSVPRGNQPQHFGDGTRLSIL.

J is TRBJ1-2 and V is TRBV19; D is perhaps TRBD1 (5 bases). The CDR3 is made up of 11 amino acids. Looked up from germline, CDR1 is LNHDA and CDR2 is SQIVND (reference sequence). Trimming took 6 bases from V and 5 from J, leaving 7 bases between them. The CDR3 nucleotides are TGTGCCAGTAGACAGGAGTATGGCTACACCTTC. Its protein is CASRQEYGYTF.

This clone has a handful of counts. CDR3 in DNA: TGTGCCAGCACTCGAGCCTCAGGGGACACTGAAGCTTTCTTT. It is translated as CASTRASGDTEAFF. The chain uses TRBV6-1 and TRBJ1-1; tentative D call: TRBD1 (6 bases). Trimming pared 7 bases from V and 3 bases from J, leaving 15 bases between. This CDR3 has 14 amino acids. Germline CDR1 reads MNHNS; CDR2 reads SASEGT.

V is TRBV10-3 and J is TRBJ2-1, with TRBD2 matching over 9 bases. After removal of 5 bases from V and 1 base from J, the junction contained 6 bases not matched to a gene. Germline V gene data show CDR1 as ENHRY and CDR2 as SYGVKD. The CDR3 is 16 residues long. In DNA form, the CDR3 reads TGTGCCATCAGTCCCTTTACTAGCGGGTCCTACAATGAGCAGTTCTTC. This translates into CAISPFTSGSYNEQFF.

V and J are TRBV28 and TRBJ1-2, with TRBD1 matching 8 bases. CDR3 length: 14 residues. V gave up 3 bases and J gave up 3 bases; unmatched junction bases: 3. Germline CDR1 reads MDHEN; CDR2 reads SYDVKM. In DNA form, the CDR3 reads TGTGCCAGCAGTTTGCAGGGGGCGGACTATGGCTACACCTTC. This codes for CASSLQGADYGYTF.

V and J are TRBV6-5 and TRBJ2-1; 8 nucleotides agree with TRBD2. CDR3 length: 15 residues. V lost 5 bases and J lost 4; bases outside the gene matches: 7. CDR1 is MNHEY, CDR2 SVGAGI, per germline. For the CDR3, the DNA is TGTGCCAGCAGTGGTCTGGCGGGAGGTTACAATGAGCAGTTCTTC. Protein product: CASSGLAGGYNEQFF.

The genes are TRBV7-2 and TRBJ2-1, with 15 bases lining up with TRBD2. J gave up 7 bases and V 4 bases, and 2 bases lay outside the gene matches. Germline loops: CDR1 SGHTA, CDR2 FQGNSA. CDR3 length: 15 amino acids. In DNA, the CDR3 is TGTGCCAGCAGCTGGGGACTAGCGGGAGGTAATGAGCAGTTCTTC. It translates to CASSWGLAGGNEQFF. The full variable domain, completed using reference TRBV7-2 and TRBJ2-1, is GAGVSQSPSNKVTEKGKDVELRCDPISGHTALYWYRQSLGQGLEFLIYFQGNSAPDKSGLPSDRFSAERTGGSVSTLTIQRTQQEDSAVYLCASSWGLAGGNEQFFGPGTRLTVL.

This chain joins TRBV6-5 and TRBJ1-5; no clear D. Per germline, CDR1 MNHEY and CDR2 SVGAGI. This CDR3 has 13 residues. The V and J ends lost 4 bases and 7 bases respectively, with 11 bases between them. The CDR3: CASSSLEGQPQHF. CDR3 in DNA: TGTGCCAGCAGTTCCCTGGAGGGACAGCCCCAGCATTTT.

This sequence joins TRBV2 and TRBJ1-4, with 8 nucleotides matching TRBD1. Per germline, CDR1 SNHLY and CDR2 FYNNEI. Losses at the gene ends were 6 bases for V and 0 bases for J; bases not matched to a gene: 6. The CDR3 extends over 16 amino acids. CDR3 nucleotide sequence: TGTGCCAGCAGACCTGGGACAGGTGCAACTAATGAAAAACTGTTTTTT. Its protein product is CASRPGTGATNEKLFF. The full variable domain, its missing parts supplied by reference TRBV2 and TRBJ1-4, is EPEVTQTPSHQVTQMGQEVILRCVPISNHLYFYWYRQILGQKVEFLVSFYNNEISEKSEIFDDQFSVERPDGSNFTLKIRSTKLEDSAMYFCASRPGTGATNEKLFFGSGTQLSVL.

CDR3 nucleotide sequence: TGTGCCAGCAGCGCGACTAGCGGGATGGACGAGCAGTACTTC. It codes for CASSATSGMDEQYF. The chain has TRBV9 and TRBJ2-7; 11 bases match TRBD2. The CDR3 extends over 14 amino acids. With V trimmed by 3 bases and J by 5 bases, 4 bases remained unmatched. Germline V lookup: CDR1 SGDLS, CDR2 YYNGEE.